These 13 T cell receptor beta chains were sequenced from one sample in a study of cytomegalovirus exposure and HLA in healthy donors. Use of 60 Vbeta and 13 Jbeta primers characterized the PCR. Repertoires were generated with immunoSEQ multiplex PCR, while TCRdb's copy carries only in-frame clones and drops some. The sample contains more than 85,000 clones, approximately 64% of which appear only once. The specimen sequenced was PBMCs. These receptors all stem from a human donor in good health.

This chain uses TRBV5-1 with TRBJ2-5, with D possibly TRBD1 on 5 matching bases. V was shortened by 1 base and J by 2 bases, with 6 bases between the two germline ends. Germline lookup yields CDR1 SGHRS and CDR2 YFSETQ. There are 13 residues in the CDR3. The CDR3 nucleotides read TGCGCCAGCAGCTTGCCAGGGCAAGAGACCCAGTACTTC. It is translated as CASSLPGQETQYF.

The gene calls are TRBV4-2 and TRBJ2-2; TRBD2 matches 15 bases. CDR1 LGHNA and CDR2 YNFKEQ come from the germline V gene. V shed 4 bases and J 7 bases; nucleotides not matched to a gene: 7. The CDR3 totals 17 residues. CDR3 residues: CASSPGLAGGPGGELFF. CDR3 coding DNA: TGTGCCAGCAGCCCCGGACTAGCGGGAGGGCCCGGCGGGGAGCTGTTTTTT.

This rearrangement joins TRBV15 to TRBJ2-7, with TRBD1 matching over 10 bases. Germline lookup yields CDR1 LNHNV and CDR2 YYDKDF (reference sequence). The V segment lost 6 bases and the J segment 7 bases; nucleotides outside the gene matches: 6. This CDR3 has 13 residues. The CDR3 coding sequence is TGTGCCACCAGAGAAGGGACAGGGGATGAGCAGTACTTC. Amino acid sequence: CATREGTGDEQYF.

The chain couples TRBV18 to TRBJ1-1, with 9 bases identical to TRBD1. V gave up 1 base and J gave up 7 bases; unmatched junction bases: 10. CDR3 size: 16 residues. The germline CDR1 and CDR2 sequences are KGHSH and LQKENI. The CDR3 protein is CASSPLQDRGAGEAFF. The CDR3 DNA reads TGTGCCAGCTCACCACTCCAGGACAGGGGAGCCGGTGAAGCTTTCTTT.

This sequence joins TRBV5-8 and TRBJ1-5, with 8 bases lining up with TRBD1. The germline CDR1 and CDR2 sequences are SGHTS and YDEGEE. V gave up 4 bases and J gave up 3 bases; unmatched junction bases: 6. This CDR3 contains 15 residues. The DNA of the CDR3 is TGTGCCAGCAGCGCGAGGACAGGGTCCAATCAGCCCCAGCATTTT. Encoded protein: CASSARTGSNQPQHF.

The chain recombines TRBV5-4 with TRBJ2-2; D perhaps matches TRBD2 (5 bases). Germline CDR1 is SGHNT and CDR2 is YYREEE (reference sequence). Trimming took off 0 bases at V and 2 bases at J, with 11 bases between the two ends. The CDR3 contains 16 residues. The CDR3 coding sequence is TGTGCCAGCAGCTTGGGTCTACGGGGAAACACCGGGGAGCTGTTTTTT. Translating gives CASSLGLRGNTGELFF.

The chain has TRBV5-1 and TRBJ2-7; possibly TRBD2 for D (5 bases). CDR3 length: 14 amino acids. Looked up from germline, CDR1 is SGHRS and CDR2 is YFSETQ. V gave up 1 base and J gave up 6 bases, with 14 bases separating them. In DNA form, the CDR3 reads TGCGCCAGCAGCTTGAGGGTGGGAGCGGTCGAGCAGTACTTC. It translates to CASSLRVGAVEQYF.

On this clone itself: In the same sample, other DNA sequences code for this CDR3. The chain joins TRBV7-9 to TRBJ2-1; TRBD2 matches 10 bases. V dropped 11 bases and J dropped 9; count of bases not matched to a gene: 22. The CDR3 runs 17 residues. CDR1 is SEHNR, CDR2 FQNEAQ, per germline (reference sequence). The CDR3 spells CASRPSPSGRRGAEQFF. The CDR3 DNA is TGTGCCTCACGCCCATCCCCTAGCGGGAGAAGGGGGGCTGAGCAGTTCTTC.

A remark on this clone: The junction departs from the called germline gene at one end, perhaps through a read error. The chain links TRBV30 to TRBJ2-1, with TRBD2 matching over 8 bases. The CDR3 totals 12 residues. From germline, CDR1 is GTSNPN and CDR2 SVGIG (reference sequence). In nucleotides, the CDR3 is TGTGCCTGGACCCAGACTAGCGATGAGCAGCTCTTC. This codes for CAWTQTSDEQLF. Together with reference TRBV30 and TRBJ2-1, the CDR3 gives the full variable domain: SQTIHQWPATLVQPVGSPLSLECTVEGTSNPNLYWYRQAAGRGLQLLFYSVGIGQISSEVPQNLSASRPQDRQFILSSKKLLLSDSGFYLCAWTQTSDEQLFGPGTRLTVL.

This chain connects TRBV19 to TRBJ2-3, with D tentatively TRBD2 (6 bases). The germline V gene has CDR1 LNHDA and CDR2 SQIVND (reference sequence). Trimming pared 8 bases from V and 2 bases from J, leaving 11 bases between. The CDR3 has 13 residues. CDR3 sequence: CASLRRDTDTQYF. For the CDR3, the DNA is TGTGCCAGTCTCCGGAGGGACACAGATACGCAGTATTTT.

The chain has TRBV27 and TRBJ2-7; a weak D match, TRBD1 (6 bases). The CDR3 has 12 residues. Germline V lookup: CDR1 MNHEY, CDR2 SMNVEV (reference sequence). Deletions cut 7 bases from V and 0 bases from J, with 7 bases between. The CDR3 reads CASMGASYEQYF. The CDR3 nucleotides read TGTGCCAGCATGGGGGCCTCCTACGAGCAGTACTTC.

The chain uses TRBV28 and TRBJ2-7; D is perhaps TRBD1 (6 bases). The J call is in doubt because the DNA end fits TRBJ2-5 better. This CDR3 contains 14 residues. Germline values: CDR1 MDHEN, CDR2 SYDVKM. The CDR3: CASSGLRDMKTQYF. CDR3 DNA: TGTGCCAGCAGTGGCCTGAGGGACATGAAGACCCAGTACTTC.

This clone appeared a single time. The rearrangement joins TRBV2 to TRBJ2-5; 7 nucleotides line up with TRBD2. CDR1 is SNHLY and CDR2 is FYNNEI in the germline V gene. The CDR3 is made up of 16 amino acids. V was clipped by 1 base and J by 1 base; unmatched bases: 6. DNA for the CDR3: TGTGCCAGCAGTGAAGTTACCGGGGGGTTCCAAGAGACCCAGTACTTC. This codes for CASSEVTGGFQETQYF.